The 28 T cell receptor beta chains below were found in one sample sequenced in a study of response to subunit inactivated influenza vaccine. One entry per CDR3 protein, called by TCRdb with MiXCR from the RT-PCR reads. The table includes roughly 700,000 distinct CDR3 sequences, around a sixth detected once. Sequenced material: PBMCs from blood, taken roughly 12 days after vaccination. Receptors originate from a man aged 50-59 years who received an inactivated influenza vaccine.

V gene TRBV12-3 or TRBV12-4 combines with J gene TRBJ2-3, with TRBD2 identical over 8 bases. The V and J ends lost 4 bases and 1 base, in that order; junction bases with no gene match: 4. The CDR3 is made up of 15 amino acids. CDR3 in amino acids: CASSSPGLGTDTQYF. The DNA of the CDR3 is TGTGCCAGCAGTTCCCCGGGACTAGGCACAGATACGCAGTATTTT.

Of note for this clonotype: No DNA is shown, since the ends of the CDR3 on it are uncertain; the CDR3 is the one TCRdb lists. The chain is built from TRBV4-2 and TRBJ2-2; the D call of TRBD2 is as the table states it, not checked on the DNA. Germline lookup yields CDR1 LGHNA and CDR2 YNFKEQ. From its first to its last residue, the CDR3 has 17 amino acids. The CDR3 protein is CASSQEILAQNTGELFF.

V is TRBV4-2 and J is TRBJ1-4; D not certain. The CDR3 has 15 amino acids. V shed 1 base and J shed 8 bases, with 14 bases lying between them. Germline lookup yields CDR1 LGHNA and CDR2 YNFKEQ. In DNA, the CDR3 is TGTGCCAGCAGCCAAGTAGGTTCCCTGGGGGAAAAACTGTTTTTT. It encodes CASSQVGSLGEKLFF.

CDR3 region: CASSALGGAAYNEQFF. The CDR3 DNA reads as TGTGCCAGCAGCGCACTGGGGGGGGCGGCCTACAATGAGCAGTTCTTC. The chain combines TRBV7-8 with TRBJ2-1, with a weak D call TRBD2 (7 bases). The CDR3 extends over 16 amino acids. The V end was cut by 5 bases, the J end by 2 bases, with 16 bases between. Germline values: CDR1 SGHVS, CDR2 FQNEAQ.

The chain uses TRBV30 and TRBJ2-3; the match to TRBD2 covers 8 bases. CDR1 and CDR2 from the germline V gene are GTSNPN and SVGIG (reference sequence). Germline trimming cut 0 bases from V and 4 bases from J; bases unmatched to any gene: 9. The CDR3 covers 16 residues. For the CDR3, the DNA is TGTGCCTGGAGTGTACCCCGGGGGGGGGTCTCAGATACGCAGTATTTT. This translates into CAWSVPRGGVSDTQYF. The full variable domain, its missing parts supplied by reference TRBV30 and TRBJ2-3, is SQTIHQWPATLVQPVGSPLSLECTVEGTSNPNLYWYRQAAGRGLQLLFYSVGIGQISSEVPQNLSASRPQDRQFILSSKKLLLSDSGFYLCAWSVPRGGVSDTQYFGPGTRLTVL.

Points on this clonotype: A much larger clone sits a single nucleotide away, making a read error possible. The gene calls are TRBV5-1 and TRBJ2-3; D call uncertain. Germline V lookup: CDR1 SGHRS, CDR2 YFSETQ. The CDR3 consists of 16 residues. The germline V and J ends were trimmed by 0 bases and 4 bases, with 15 bases remaining between them. In DNA, the CDR3 is TGCGCCAGCAGCTTGGAACCCAACCAACCCCCAGATACGCAGTATTTT. Translation: CASSLEPNQPPDTQYF. Based on the CDR3 plus reference TRBV5-1 and TRBJ2-3, the full variable domain is KAGVTQTPRYLIKTRGQQVTLSCSPISGHRSVSWYQQTPGQGLQFLFEYFSETQRNKGNFPGRFSGRQFSNSRSEMNVSTLELGDSALYLCASSLEPNQPPDTQYFGPGTRLTVL.

This clonotype has just a few counts. This sequence joins TRBV28 and TRBJ1-2; TRBD1 matches at 7 bases. From germline, CDR1 is MDHEN and CDR2 SYDVKM. The CDR3 is made up of 16 amino acids. V was clipped by 5 bases and J by 4 bases; unmatched bases: 13. CDR3 region: CASSIPQDRLGYGYTF. The CDR3 nucleotides are TGTGCCAGCAGTATCCCCCAGGACAGGCTTGGCTATGGCTACACCTTC.

The chain recombines TRBV6-1 with TRBJ2-2; 9 nucleotides align to TRBD1. Per the germline V gene, CDR1 is MNHNS and CDR2 is SASEGT. The CDR3 runs 15 residues. Trimming cost V 4 bases and J 7 bases; bases outside gene matches: 7. The CDR3: CASSAPGTGYGELFF. CDR3 bases: TGTGCCAGCAGTGCCCCCGGGACAGGGTACGGGGAGCTGTTTTTT.

The chain recombines TRBV7-2 with TRBJ2-7; D gene uncertain. V gave up 5 bases and J gave up 5 bases, with 10 bases separating them. Germline V lookup: CDR1 SGHTA, CDR2 FQGNSA. The CDR3 runs 12 residues. CDR3 residues: CASSPHGDEQYF. The DNA for the CDR3 is TGTGCCAGCAGCCCCCACGGTGACGAGCAGTACTTC.

This clonotype has a handful of counts. The chain carries TRBV6-2 or TRBV6-3 and TRBJ2-7; D might be TRBD2 (5 bases). This CDR3 has 16 amino acids. In germline, CDR1 is MNHEY, CDR2 SVGEGT. Trimming took 0 bases from V and 3 from J, leaving 15 bases between them. The CDR3 loop reads CASSYSREKGIYEQYF. DNA for the CDR3: TGTGCCAGCAGTTACTCGAGGGAGAAGGGTATCTACGAGCAGTACTTC.

This clonotype was observed a handful of times. CDR3 DNA: TGTGCCAGCAGCTCGGGCCAGGGGAACCCCTACGAGCAGTACTTC. Protein product: CASSSGQGNPYEQYF. This chain uses TRBV11-2 with TRBJ2-7; D may be TRBD1 (6 bases). The CDR3 consists of 15 residues. Germline-derived CDR1 and CDR2 are SGHAT and FQNNGV. The V end was cut by 4 bases, the J end by 2 bases, with 15 bases between.

This clonotype was counted only a few times. V is TRBV5-1 and J is TRBJ2-2; 7 bases fit TRBD1. This CDR3 contains 14 residues. After removal of 9 bases from V and 4 bases from J, the junction contained 9 bases not matched to a gene. Germline CDR1 SGHRS, CDR2 YFSETQ. The CDR3 loop is CATKTGMGTGELFF. The CDR3 DNA follows: TGCGCCACCAAGACAGGGATGGGCACCGGGGAGCTGTTTTTT.

This clonotype came up many times. In DNA form, the CDR3 reads TGTGCCAGCTGTCTGGGGGGCCGCTCCTACAATGAGCAGTTCTTC. This gives the protein CASCLGGRSYNEQFF. The genes are TRBV12-3 or TRBV12-4 and TRBJ2-1; D tentatively reads TRBD1 or TRBD2 (6 bases each). The V end lost 8 bases, the J end lost 0 bases, and 14 bases lay between the germline ends. The CDR3 sequence is 15 residues long.

This clonotype was seen repeatedly, ten times or more. The gene calls are TRBV5-1 and TRBJ2-6; no firm D call. V lost 0 bases and J lost 0, with 7 bases in between. The CDR3 length is 16 residues. Germline values: CDR1 SGHRS, CDR2 YFSETQ. In nucleotides, the CDR3 is TGCGCCAGCAGCTTGGACGGCATCTCTGGGGCCAACGTCCTGACTTTC. Protein product: CASSLDGISGANVLTF.

This clonotype has a handful of counts. The rearrangement joins TRBV28 to TRBJ2-4; 10 bases are a match to TRBD2. CDR3 length: 16 residues. Unmatched junction bases numbered 10, after V lost 5 bases and J lost 6 bases. Germline CDR1 is MDHEN and CDR2 is SYDVKM. DNA of the CDR3: TGTGCCAGCAGTACCCCGGGACTAGCGTTAGGAAACATTCAGTACTTC. Encoded protein: CASSTPGLALGNIQYF.

This clonotype occurred a few times. This sequence joins TRBV3-1 and TRBJ2-6; D is unresolved. The CDR3 is 15 amino acids. Germline lookup yields CDR1 LGHDT and CDR2 YNNKEL (reference sequence). V was cut by 5 bases and J by 0 bases, with 8 bases left in between. DNA for the CDR3: TGTGCCAGCAGCTCTTTTCTCTCTGGGGCCAACGTCCTGACTTTC. Translated, it gives CASSSFLSGANVLTF.

The chain is built from TRBV7-6 and TRBJ2-5, with TRBD1 matching over 9 bases. With 6 bases clipped from V and 5 bases from J, the junction kept 7 bases outside the gene matches. Germline-derived CDR1 and CDR2 are SGHVS and FNYEAQ. CDR3 size: 14 residues. The CDR3 DNA is TGTGCCAGCAGTCTGCAGACAGGGGGGGAGACCCAGTACTTC. It encodes CASSLQTGGETQYF. Complete variable domain (other parts from reference TRBV7-6 and TRBJ2-5): GAGVSQSPRYKVTKRGQDVALRCDPISGHVSLYWYRQALGQGPEFLTYFNYEAQQDKSGLPNDRFSAERPEGSISTLTIQRTEQRDSAMYRCASSLQTGGETQYFGPGTRLLVL.

This clonotype has a handful of counts. The chain couples TRBV6-5 to TRBJ2-2; 7 nucleotides align to TRBD1. Germline lookup yields CDR1 MNHEY and CDR2 SVGAGI. V lost 4 bases, J lost 1 base, and 6 bases stayed unmatched. CDR3 length: 16 residues. CDR3 sequence reads: CASSFLRTGNTGELFF. For the CDR3, the DNA is TGTGCCAGCAGTTTCCTTCGGACAGGGAACACCGGGGAGCTGTTTTTT.

J is TRBJ2-1 and V is TRBV7-2; 10 bases match TRBD2. The CDR3 has 16 amino acids. J was trimmed by 7 bases and V by 5 bases; bases with no gene match: 11. Germline V CDR1 and CDR2: SGHTA, FQGNSA. DNA of the CDR3: TGTGCCAGCAGCCCTTTGTTGTTACTAGCGGGGAATGAGCAGTTCTTC. It encodes CASSPLLLLAGNEQFF.

This rearrangement joins TRBV28 to TRBJ2-7; D is uncertain. The CDR3 consists of 11 residues. From germline, CDR1 is MDHEN and CDR2 SYDVKM. V shed 5 bases and J shed 7 bases, with 9 bases lying between them. CDR3 sequence (DNA): TGTGCCAGCAGTATTTTACAGGAGCAGTACTTC. This encodes CASSILQEQYF.

This CDR3 is CASSLEGLAGPNEQFF. For the CDR3, the DNA is TGTGCCAGCAGCTTAGAGGGACTAGCGGGTCCCAATGAGCAGTTCTTC. The chain has TRBV7-3 and TRBJ2-1; TRBD2 aligns across 12 bases. V dropped 2 bases and J dropped 6; count of bases not matched to a gene: 5. The CDR3 loop spans 16 amino acids. Germline V gives CDR1 SGHTA, CDR2 FQGTGA. Drawing the rest from reference TRBV7-3 and TRBJ2-1, the complete variable domain is GAGVSQTPSNKVTEKGKYVELRCDPISGHTALYWYRQSLGQGPEFLIYFQGTGAADDSGLPNDRFFAVRPEGSVSTLKIQRTERGDSAVYLCASSLEGLAGPNEQFFGPGTRLTVL.

This clonotype was picked up a small number of times. This chain uses TRBV3-1 with TRBJ2-2, with D tentatively TRBD2 (5 bases). CDR1 and CDR2 from the germline V gene are LGHDT and YNNKEL (reference sequence). CDR3 length: 16 residues. V lost 1 base to trimming and J lost 0 bases, with 9 bases between them. This CDR3 is CASSQVSGTNTGELFF. The CDR3, as DNA: TGTGCCAGCAGCCAAGTAAGCGGTACGAACACCGGGGAGCTGTTTTTT.

The rearrangement joins TRBV20-1 to TRBJ2-7, with a weak D call TRBD1 (6 bases). CDR1 and CDR2 from the germline V gene are DFQATT and SNEGSKA (reference sequence). Trimming removed 6 bases at V and 2 bases at J, with 14 bases between. The CDR3 covers 13 residues. Here the CDR3 reads CSAKRQEAYEQYF. The CDR3 DNA follows: TGCAGTGCCAAGAGACAGGAGGCCTACGAGCAGTACTTC.

CDR3 region: CASSLSPGSTYEQYF. CDR3 sequence (DNA): TGCGCCAGCAGCTTGTCGCCAGGGTCAACCTACGAGCAGTACTTC. V is TRBV5-1 and J is TRBJ2-7, with D possibly matching TRBD1 (5 bases). In germline, CDR1 is SGHRS, CDR2 YFSETQ. This CDR3 has 15 amino acids. V was cut by 1 base and J by 2 bases, with 13 bases left in between.

J is TRBJ2-5 and V is TRBV14; D is tentatively TRBD1 or TRBD2 (6 bases each). The CDR3 sequence is 17 residues long. Deletions cut 1 base from V and 5 bases from J, with 20 bases between. Germline V gives CDR1 SGHDN, CDR2 FVKESK. The CDR3 loop reads CASSQGKGGGVVETQYF. CDR3 sequence (DNA): TGTGCCAGCAGCCAAGGCAAGGGGGGAGGCGTGGTGGAGACCCAGTACTTC.

The table lists this clonotype with a few counts. The V gene is TRBV28, the J gene TRBJ2-3; TRBD2 aligns across 8 bases. The CDR3 is 16 residues long. CDR1 is MDHEN, CDR2 SYDVKM, per germline. The V and J ends lost 2 bases and 3 bases, in that order; junction bases with no gene match: 7. The CDR3: CASSLELADLTDTQYF. The CDR3 coding sequence is TGTGCCAGCAGTTTAGAACTAGCGGATTTGACAGATACGCAGTATTTT. Based on the CDR3 plus reference TRBV28 and TRBJ2-3, the full variable domain is DVKVTQSSRYLVKRTGEKVFLECVQDMDHENMFWYRQDPGLGLRLIYFSYDVKMKEKGDIPEGYSVSREKKERFSLILESASTNQTSMYLCASSLELADLTDTQYFGPGTRLTVL.

There are a few counts of this clonotype. The chain links TRBV6-1 to TRBJ2-1, with 7 bases that match TRBD2. This CDR3 has 17 residues. Germline V gene data show CDR1 as MNHNS and CDR2 as SASEGT. V shed 2 bases and J 5 bases; nucleotides not matched to a gene: 12. The DNA for the CDR3 is TGTGCCAGCAGTGAAATCGTTGGGCGGGGGTTCGACAATGAGCAGTTCTTC. Its translation: CASSEIVGRGFDNEQFF.

This clonotype was picked up a small number of times. The rearrangement joins TRBV3-1 to TRBJ1-6, with 9 bases fitting TRBD1. CDR1 and CDR2 from the germline V gene are LGHDT and YNNKEL (reference sequence). This CDR3 comprises 14 residues. The V gene end was trimmed by 3 bases and the J gene end by 9 bases; junction bases not matched to a gene: 3. CDR3 amino acids: CASSQDRGGSPLHF. The CDR3, as DNA: TGTGCCAGCAGCCAGGACAGGGGTGGTTCACCCCTCCACTTT.